This TCR beta chain came from a study of blood T cell repertoires in COVID-19. In the study overall: The study drew acute and convalescent COVID-19 samples from the United States, Italy and Spain. Nucleic acid was either cDNA or gDNA, and it came from T cells, B-cell-depleted T cells, or PBMCs.

As handled by the study authors: Reference gene primer amplification yielded estimated nucleated cell counts. Some clones are missing from TCRdb's copy, which holds only in-frame ones; the method was immunoSEQ multiplex PCR. The D gene and trimming were derived from the DNA, and the V and J assignments and clone size from that table. The table shows roughly 80,000 clones, with about 92% occurring only once. The germline CDR1 and CDR2 sequences are SGHTA and FQGNSA. The CDR3 contains 14 residues. Trimming left V 5 bases short and J 4 bases short, with 14 bases between. The chain couples TRBV7-2 to TRBJ1-1, with D hard to call. Sequenced material: peripheral blood. This clonotype was sampled from a woman older than 75 with active or convalescent COVID-19. The CDR3: CASSPRGWGTEAFF. The CDR3 DNA follows: TGTGCCAGCAGCCCTCGGGGTTGGGGCACTGAAGCTTTCTTT.